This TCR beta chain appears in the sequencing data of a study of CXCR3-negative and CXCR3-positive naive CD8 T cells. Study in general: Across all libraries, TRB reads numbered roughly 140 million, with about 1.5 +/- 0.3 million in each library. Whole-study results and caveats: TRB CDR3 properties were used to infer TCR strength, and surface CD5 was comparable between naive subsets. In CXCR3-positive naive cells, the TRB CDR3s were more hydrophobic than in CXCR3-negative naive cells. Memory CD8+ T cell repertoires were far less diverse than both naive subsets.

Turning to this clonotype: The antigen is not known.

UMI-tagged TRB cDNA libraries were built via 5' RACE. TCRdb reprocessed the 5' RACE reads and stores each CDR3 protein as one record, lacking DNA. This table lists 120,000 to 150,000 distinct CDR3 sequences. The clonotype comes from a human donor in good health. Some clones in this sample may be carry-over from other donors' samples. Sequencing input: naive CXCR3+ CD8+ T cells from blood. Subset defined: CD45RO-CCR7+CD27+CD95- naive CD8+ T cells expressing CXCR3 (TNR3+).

This chain's CDR3 is CASSSLDEYEQYF. The chain employs TRBV12-3 or TRBV12-4 and TRBJ2-7; lacking DNA, the TRBD1 call made by TCRdb goes unchecked. The CDR3 is 13 amino acids.